The T cell receptor beta chain under discussion was sequenced for a study of blood T cell repertoires in COVID-19. Study information: From the United States, Italy and Spain came samples of acute and convalescent COVID-19.

The V and J ends lost 0 bases and 4 bases, in that order; junction bases with no gene match: 2. From germline, CDR1 is SGHDT and CDR2 YYEEEE. This CDR3 region has 15 residues. TCRdb's copy holds only in-frame clones and misses some; the assay was immunoSEQ multiplex PCR. The sample includes about 190,000 clones, around 76% seen only once; the top ten take about 15%. The V and J genes are TRBV5-6 and TRBJ2-5; TRBD2 matches 11 bases. The clonotype originates from a woman in her 50s with acute COVID-19. Sequencing was performed on PBMCs or T cells enriched from blood (not recorded which). CDR3 sequence: CASSLELAGVETQYF. The DNA of the CDR3 is TGTGCCAGCAGCTTGGAACTAGCGGGGGTAGAGACCCAGTACTTC.